Listed here is a single T cell receptor beta chain. This sample was included in a study of Graves' ophthalmopathy and Graves' hyperthyroidism. PBMCs originated in 7.5 to 10 ml of fresh peripheral blood. Beta-chain TCR CDR3 regions were amplified from RNA transcripts. A first-round RT-PCR used HTBI primers, followed by a second-round multiplex PCR. TCRdb used MiXCR to reprocess the multiplex PCR reads, holding one entry per CDR3 protein. The data show a few hundred thousand distinct CDR3 sequences, around 21% seen once. The V gene lost 4 bases and the J gene lost 0 bases, with 10 bases spanning the gap. In germline, CDR1 is SEHNR, CDR2 FQNEAQ (reference sequence). This CDR3 region has 14 residues.

Sequencing was carried out using peripheral blood. This chain joins TRBV7-9 and TRBJ2-7; the D is unclear. The TCR originated in a woman under 30 with stable Graves' hyperthyroidism. This CDR3 is CASSSGPDSYEQYF. The CDR3 nucleotides are TGTGCCAGCAGCTCTGGGCCTGACTCCTACGAGCAGTACTTC.